This T cell receptor (beta chain) is drawn from a study of liver allograft versus peripheral blood T cells. Background on the study: Liver transplant recipients had T cell receptor repertoires compared between transplanted liver and peripheral blood.

This clonotype was found many times. Its specificity is not known. TCRdb re-called the reads with MiXCR, one entry per CDR3 protein. Among approximately 5,200 distinct CDR3 sequences listed, over 15% were seen once. Whole-study findings and limits: Reports indicated that T cell receptor repertoires inside liver allografts differed from those in peripheral blood.

CDR3 length: 17 residues. Germline values: CDR1 LNHNV, CDR2 YYDKDF (reference sequence). V lost 1 base and J lost 5; bases outside the gene matches: 10. The V gene is TRBV15, the J gene TRBJ2-5, with 10 bases lining up with TRBD2. The TCR comes from a human patient who had a liver transplant. Some T cells may be transferred from the graft donor. DNA for the CDR3: TGTGCCACCAGCAGAGGTCTAGCGGGGGAGGTGCGGGAGACCCAGTACTTC. Translated, it gives CATSRGLAGEVRETQYF.